The subject of this entry is one T cell receptor (beta chain). The data originate from a study of blood T cell repertoires in COVID-19. Original processing notes: For nucleated cells, counts were estimated from reference gene primer amplification. The method was immunoSEQ multiplex PCR; TCRdb's version includes in-frame clones alone and lacks a portion of them. D and trimming come from the DNA, and the V and J calls and clone size come from that table. Among more than 300,000 clones listed, about 84% were seen once. The CDR3 is made up of 14 amino acids. Germline V gene data show CDR1 as KGHSH and CDR2 as LQKENI. Trimming took 3 bases from V and 4 from J, leaving 10 bases between them.

Sequencing was done on a sample of peripheral blood. The chain is built from TRBV18 and TRBJ1-5; D ambiguous. The origin of this receptor is a woman aged 45-60 years with acute or convalescent COVID-19. The CDR3 sequence is CASSPPGLNQPQHF. DNA of the CDR3: TGTGCCAGCTCACCTCCAGGCCTTAATCAGCCCCAGCATTTT.